These 25 T cell receptor beta chains originate from one sample sequenced in a study of cytomegalovirus exposure and HLA in healthy donors. 13 Jbeta primers and 60 Vbeta primers were used for the PCR. Profiled with immunoSEQ multiplex PCR; TCRdb holds only in-frame clones, not every one. This sample has 210,000 or so clones, with 70% to 85% found just once. The sample comprised PBMCs. Receptors were obtained from a woman in her thirties or forties in good health and CMV-seronegative.

This clone showed up just a few times. This chain uses TRBV6-1 with TRBJ1-1; 9 bases are shared with TRBD1. The germline gives CDR1 MNHNS, CDR2 SASEGT. J gave up 5 bases and V 8 bases, and 3 bases lay outside the gene matches. CDR3 size: 12 residues. CDR3 coding DNA: TGTGCCAGCCGGGACAGGGAGACTGAAGCTTTCTTT. It specifies CASRDRETEAFF.

This chain connects TRBV4-2 to TRBJ1-1, with D perhaps matching TRBD1 (6 bases). The ends were cut back, 2 bases at V and 1 base at J, with 11 bases in the middle. The CDR3 contains 15 residues. Looked up from germline, CDR1 is LGHNA and CDR2 is YNFKEQ. Here the CDR3 DNA reads TGTGCCAGCAGCCAAAAGCAGGGGCCGAACACTGAAGCTTTCTTT. Its protein is CASSQKQGPNTEAFF.

This clone was seen a few times. The chain uses TRBV2 and TRBJ1-1, with 9 bases lining up with TRBD1. V shed 6 bases, J shed 1 base, and the junction held 6 bases outside the gene matches. Germline V CDR1 and CDR2: SNHLY, FYNNEI. The CDR3 extends over 15 amino acids. CDR3: CASSEQGAKNTEAFF. The DNA of the CDR3 is TGTGCCAGCAGCGAACAGGGGGCCAAGAACACTGAAGCTTTCTTT.

The V and J genes are TRBV15 and TRBJ1-1; D call uncertain. With 0 bases removed from V and 2 bases from J, the gap between germline ends came to 10 bases. The CDR3 loop spans 15 amino acids. Germline loops: CDR1 LNHNV, CDR2 YYDKDF (reference sequence). CDR3 residues: CATSRDPGVNTEAFF. CDR3 sequence (DNA): TGTGCCACCAGCAGAGATCCCGGGGTTAACACTGAAGCTTTCTTT.

CDR3 bases: TGTGCCAGCAGCCACACTAGCGGGGGGCCCTACGAGCAGTACTTC. The encoded protein is CASSHTSGGPYEQYF. The chain combines TRBV11-2 with TRBJ2-7; 12 positions match TRBD2. CDR3 size: 15 residues. Unmatched junction bases numbered 4, after V lost 5 bases and J lost 2 bases. Germline V gene data show CDR1 as SGHAT and CDR2 as FQNNGV.

The chain couples TRBV7-2 to TRBJ2-7; D ambiguous. This CDR3 contains 12 residues. Per the germline V gene, CDR1 is SGHTA and CDR2 is FQGNSA. V lost 1 base and J lost 3, with 4 bases in between. CDR3 nucleotide sequence: TGTGCCAGCAGCTTAGGCGACTACGAGCAGTACTTC. Translated, it gives CASSLGDYEQYF.

The chain combines TRBV5-1 with TRBJ1-1; TRBD1 aligns across 7 bases. The CDR3 loop spans 14 amino acids. The junction had 6 bases not matched to a gene; V was cut back by 4 bases and J by 3 bases. CDR1 and CDR2 from the germline V gene are SGHRS and YFSETQ. CDR3 nucleotides: TGCGCCAGCAGCCTAACAGGGGCTGACACTGAAGCTTTCTTT. Its protein product is CASSLTGADTEAFF.

This chain connects TRBV2 to TRBJ1-2, with a tentative D call TRBD1 (5 bases). The germline V gene has CDR1 SNHLY and CDR2 FYNNEI. The CDR3 has 14 amino acids. V shed 7 bases and J shed 4 bases, with 16 bases lying between them. CDR3 nucleotide sequence: TGTGCCAGCACCGGGGGAAGGGACGGCTATGGCTACACCTTC. This sequence encodes CASTGGRDGYGYTF. Together with reference TRBV2 and TRBJ1-2, the CDR3 gives the full variable domain: EPEVTQTPSHQVTQMGQEVILRCVPISNHLYFYWYRQILGQKVEFLVSFYNNEISEKSEIFDDQFSVERPDGSNFTLKIRSTKLEDSAMYFCASTGGRDGYGYTFGSGTRLTVV.

The chain has TRBV29-1 and TRBJ2-3, with 7 positions matching TRBD1. This CDR3 comprises 15 residues. V was clipped by 4 bases and J by 5 bases; unmatched bases: 12. CDR1 and CDR2 from the germline V gene are SQVTM and ANQGSEA. CDR3 amino acids: CSVARSTGAEDTQYF. For the CDR3, the DNA is TGCAGCGTTGCCCGGTCCACAGGGGCGGAAGATACGCAGTATTTT.

This chain links TRBV29-1 with TRBJ2-3; 8 bases are a match to TRBD2. After removal of 7 bases from V and 6 bases from J, the junction contained 3 bases not matched to a gene. The CDR3 is 11 amino acids. Germline CDR1 reads SQVTM; CDR2 reads ANQGSEA. The CDR3 bases are TGCAGCGGGATAGCGGGGGATACGCAGTATTTT. It translates to CSGIAGDTQYF.

This chain's CDR3 is CASSRGTGQGPGELFF. CDR3 in DNA: TGTGCCAGTAGTCGAGGGACAGGGCAAGGACCCGGGGAGCTGTTTTTT. The V call is TRBV19, the J call TRBJ2-2; TRBD1 matches at 9 bases. CDR3 length: 16 amino acids. Germline assignment: CDR1 LNHDA and CDR2 SQIVND (reference sequence). The V gene end was trimmed by 5 bases and the J gene end by 6 bases; junction bases not matched to a gene: 10. Filled out from reference TRBV19 and TRBJ2-2, the complete variable domain reads DGGITQSPKYLFRKEGQNVTLSCEQNLNHDAMYWYRQDPGQGLRLIYYSQIVNDFQKGDIAEGYSVSREKKESFPLTVTSAQKNPTAFYLCASSRGTGQGPGELFFGEGSRLTVL.

In nucleotides, the CDR3 is TGTGCCAGCAGCGTCACCGGGACAGTTAATGAAAAACTGTTTTTT. It codes for CASSVTGTVNEKLFF. The V call is TRBV9, the J call TRBJ1-4; 7 positions agree with TRBD1. J lost 4 bases, V lost 2 bases, and 5 bases had no gene match. CDR3 size: 15 residues. In germline, CDR1 is SGDLS, CDR2 YYNGEE.

This sequence joins TRBV25-1 and TRBJ2-1; tentatively, D is TRBD2 (7 bases). The CDR3 has 16 amino acids. Per the germline V gene, CDR1 is MGHDK and CDR2 is SYGVNS. Trimming removed 0 bases from V and 6 bases from J, with 15 bases in between. CDR3 sequence reads: CASSEYQGSGGNEQFF. CDR3 DNA sequence: TGTGCCAGCAGTGAATATCAGGGGTCGGGAGGCAATGAGCAGTTCTTC.

This clone was observed a single time. The rearrangement uses TRBV10-3 and TRBJ1-2; D gene unclear. Germline V CDR1 and CDR2: ENHRY, SYGVKD. The V end lost 8 bases, the J end lost 1 base, and 11 bases lay between the germline ends. The CDR3 has 13 residues. CDR3 in amino acids: CAILDGLNYGYTF. Written as DNA, the CDR3 is TGTGCCATCCTGGACGGACTTAACTATGGCTACACCTTC.

The CDR3 DNA reads as TGTGCCACCAGCAGAGATTTAGGACAGGTTTTTTTCCAAGACCAACCGACCCAGTACTTC. It translates to CATSRDLGQVFFQDQPTQYF. J is TRBJ2-5 and V is TRBV15; 7 bases are a match to TRBD1. V lost 0 bases to trimming and J lost 7 bases; unmatched junction nucleotides: 23. Germline V gene lookup returns CDR1 LNHNV and CDR2 YYDKDF (reference sequence). This CDR3 spans 20 amino acids.

The gene calls are TRBV16 and TRBJ1-4; D ambiguous. Per the germline V gene, CDR1 is KGHSY and CDR2 is FQNENV. The V end was cut by 5 bases, the J end by 0 bases, with 13 bases between. This CDR3 has 16 residues. The CDR3 DNA is TGTGCCAGCAGCTCGATGGTCACAGCAACTAATGAAAAACTGTTTTTT. Protein: CASSSMVTATNEKLFF.

V gene TRBV5-1 combines with J gene TRBJ2-1, with a tentative D call TRBD2 (6 bases). Germline values: CDR1 SGHRS, CDR2 YFSETQ. Trimming left V 4 bases short and J 0 bases short, with 14 bases between. This CDR3 contains 16 residues. The CDR3 spells CASSVSGGISYNEQFF. DNA for the CDR3: TGCGCCAGCAGCGTTTCCGGGGGAATCTCCTACAATGAGCAGTTCTTC.

The chain has TRBV7-9 and TRBJ1-2, with 12 nucleotides matching TRBD1. The CDR3 runs 15 residues. V was pared by 5 bases and J by 8 bases, with 9 bases of the junction left unmatched. Per the germline V gene, CDR1 is SEHNR and CDR2 is FQNEAQ (reference sequence). CDR3 protein: CASSPPGQGAGGYTF. DNA for the CDR3: TGTGCCAGCAGCCCCCCGGGACAGGGGGCAGGCGGCTACACCTTC.

In DNA, the CDR3 is TGTGCCAGCAGCTTATTGAGGAACACCGGGGAGCTGTTTTTT. Translating gives CASSLLRNTGELFF. This chain joins TRBV11-2 and TRBJ2-2; no clear D. This CDR3 comprises 14 residues. The V end lost 2 bases, the J end lost 1 base, and 5 bases lay between the germline ends. The germline gives CDR1 SGHAT, CDR2 FQNNGV.

This sequence joins TRBV5-8 and TRBJ2-1, with TRBD1 as a possible D gene (6 bases). This CDR3 spans 15 amino acids. Trimming pared 4 bases from V and 5 bases from J, leaving 16 bases between. Germline V CDR1 and CDR2: SGHTS, YDEGEE. The CDR3 DNA is TGTGCCAGCAGCCCGGCCGGGACACTTAACAATGAGCAGTTCTTC. It is translated as CASSPAGTLNNEQFF.

This CDR3 reads CASSRPLATDTQYF. CDR3 coding DNA: TGTGCCAGCAGCCGCCCACTAGCGACAGATACGCAGTATTTT. The chain has TRBV5-4 and TRBJ2-3, with TRBD2 identical over 7 bases. The CDR3 extends over 14 amino acids. CDR1 and CDR2 (germline): SGHNT, YYREEE (reference sequence). V lost 4 bases, J lost 3 bases, and 5 bases stayed unmatched.

The chain combines TRBV5-6 with TRBJ2-7; TRBD2 aligns across 7 bases. The trim removed 1 base at V and 3 bases at J, leaving 4 bases unmatched. Germline CDR1 reads SGHDT; CDR2 reads YYEEEE. The CDR3 totals 14 residues. The DNA for the CDR3 is TGTGCCAGCAGCTTGTTTACGGGGGGCTACGAGCAGTACTTC. Residues: CASSLFTGGYEQYF.

The count of this clone is one. The CDR3 loop is CASTLFSDTQYF. The CDR3 DNA sequence: TGTGCCAGCACCCTATTCTCCGATACGCAGTATTTT. This rearrangement joins TRBV5-8 to TRBJ2-3; no firm D call. The germline V gene has CDR1 SGHTS and CDR2 YDEGEE. The CDR3 consists of 12 residues. V was pared by 6 bases and J by 6 bases, with 11 bases between.

This clone was counted once. This chain links TRBV7-6 with TRBJ2-2; D might be TRBD1 (7 bases). Germline V gives CDR1 SGHVS, CDR2 FNYEAQ. Trimming took off 5 bases at V and 0 bases at J, with 16 bases between the two ends. This CDR3 is built from 17 residues. The DNA of the CDR3 is TGTGCCAGCAGCCCCTACGCGGGACAGACGAACACCGGGGAGCTGTTTTTT. Its protein product is CASSPYAGQTNTGELFF.

This chain connects TRBV19 to TRBJ2-5; D is possibly TRBD1 (6 bases). The end of the DNA aligns better with TRBJ2-7, so the J call may be wrong. The CDR3 is made up of 16 amino acids. Germline CDR1 and CDR2: LNHDA and SQIVND (reference sequence). The CDR3: CASSIAPRQEPYEQYF. The CDR3 nucleotides read TGTGCCAGTAGTATAGCTCCACGACAGGAACCCTACGAGCAGTACTTC.